The source of this TCR beta chain is a study of a mutant IDH1 vaccine in newly diagnosed glioma. Study background: Those enrolled had earlier been treated with radiotherapy, temozolomide, or both, mostly both.

Trimming stripped 5 bases from V and 7 bases from J, with 11 bases between. CDR1 and CDR2 from the germline V gene are SGHTA and FQGNSA. CDR3 length: 12 residues. General observations from the study: Vaccination elicited immune responses in 80% to 95% of patients.

As for this clone: Its target is unknown.

Clones were sequenced by immunoSEQ multiplex PCR, and TCRdb holds only the in-frame ones, with some missing. The repertoire holds tens of thousands of clones, with 75% to 90% as singletons. Regarding time point: week 47, end of study. Doses comprised 300 ug of mutant IDH1 20-mer peptide each, plus topical imiquimod. Vaccination of patients was performed eight times, in weeks 1, 3, 5, 7, 11, 15, 19 and 23. Astrocytomas that were new, WHO grade 3 or 4, IDH1-mutant and ATRX-lost were present in the donors. The specimen comprised PBMCs, sampled from a glioma patient whose treatment included an IDH1 peptide vaccine. The clonotype originates from a woman aged 50 to 60 with glioma. The chain recombines TRBV7-2 with TRBJ1-1; D is unclear. Here the CDR3 reads CASSRSSGEAFF. Written as DNA, the CDR3 is TGTGCCAGCAGCCGGTCGTCCGGTGAAGCTTTCTTT. Filled out from reference TRBV7-2 and TRBJ1-1, the complete variable domain reads GAGVSQSPSNKVTEKGKDVELRCDPISGHTALYWYRQSLGQGLEFLIYFQGNSAPDKSGLPSDRFSAERTGGSVSTLTIQRTQQEDSAVYLCASSRSSGEAFFGQGTRLTVV.